This entry is about one T cell receptor (beta chain). Its target is not known. Germline V gives CDR1 SGHNT, CDR2 YENEEA. V lost 6 bases to trimming and J lost 1 base, with 15 bases between them. The CDR3 spans 15 residues. The sample belongs to a study of T cells in pancreatic ductal adenocarcinoma. Broader study findings: Blood clonality (roughly 0.07) did not differ significantly from tumor (about 0.112). Comparisons of tumor and blood clonality may show falsely lower tumor diversity. This surgical cohort overrepresents the minority presenting with early-stage disease. Unique clonotypes were around 8-fold more numerous in blood than in tumor.

The selected patients with pancreatic ductal adenocarcinoma had surgery but no neoadjuvant therapy. Clones were read by immunoSEQ multiplex PCR, and TCRdb kept only the in-frame ones, dropping some. The repertoire holds 100,000 or so clones, about 95% seen once, with around 2.9% in the top ten. The material sequenced was PBMCs. The J gene is TRBJ1-2, the V gene TRBV11-3; TRBD1 is a possible D gene (5 bases). The origin of this receptor is a human donor with pancreatic ductal adenocarcinoma. CDR3 region: CASSRGRGDNYGYTF. CDR3 DNA sequence: TGTGCCAGCAGTCGTGGTCGGGGGGATAACTATGGCTACACCTTC.